Below are 2 T cell receptor beta chains sequenced from a single sample in a study of post-analysis software for immune sequencing data. General study findings and limits: With TRBV5-6, TRBV5-1 and TRBV20-1 included, about five TRBV segments were more frequent in patients than in controls.

Every TCR beta cDNA library bore unique molecular identifiers. TCRdb analysed the PCR reads with MiXCR anew, one entry per CDR3 protein. The table has about 570,000 distinct CDR3 sequences, less than 40% seen once. These receptors have no known antigen. The material sequenced was blood. The source is a girl aged 2 to 17 with multiple sclerosis.

The rearrangement joins TRBV7-2 to TRBJ2-2; TRBD2 might be the D (7 bases). CDR1 and CDR2 from the germline V gene are SGHTA and FQGNSA. The CDR3 sequence is 15 residues long. Trimming pared 3 bases from V and 4 bases from J, leaving 12 bases between. The CDR3 coding sequence is TGTGCCAGCAGCTTGAGGCGGGGGCCCACCGGGGAGCTGTTTTTT. This codes for CASSLRRGPTGELFF.

This clonotype was counted between two and nine times. The chain recombines TRBV7-9 with TRBJ2-6; D tentatively reads TRBD1 or TRBD2 (5 bases each). Germline loops: CDR1 SEHNR, CDR2 FQNEAQ (reference sequence). Trimming cost V 1 base and J 0 bases, with 16 bases left between them. This CDR3 comprises 19 residues. The CDR3 region is CASSLGGGGTRSGANVLTF. CDR3 sequence (DNA): TGTGCCAGCAGCTTAGGAGGTGGGGGAACCCGCTCTGGGGCCAACGTCCTGACTTTC.